The 5 T cell receptor beta chains in this list originate from one sample, sequenced in a study of spatial heterogeneity in lung cancer. Indicated time point: blood at routine non-recurrence follow-up after resection. In each case, whole RNA from tumor, nontumor lung or frozen PBMC was sequenced unsorted. TCRdb processed the 5' RACE reads anew with MiXCR; each CDR3 protein has one entry. Of some 120,000 distinct CDR3 sequences detected, approximately 12% appear once; the ten largest clones hold 16%. The input for sequencing was PBMCs, taken at follow-up. These receptor sequences come from a male donor with early-stage non-small cell lung cancer.

The rearrangement uses TRBV28 and TRBJ2-7, with 12 bases that match TRBD1. V shed 6 bases, J shed 6 bases, and the junction held 12 bases outside the gene matches. The CDR3 spans 16 residues. The germline V gene has CDR1 MDHEN and CDR2 SYDVKM. The CDR3: CASRALLGQGAFEQYF. CDR3 bases: TGTGCCAGCAGGGCGCTCTTGGGACAGGGGGCTTTCGAGCAGTACTTC.

This rearrangement joins TRBV6-6 to TRBJ1-5; D might be TRBD1 (6 bases). The germline V and J ends were trimmed by 8 bases and 1 base, with 15 bases remaining between them. The germline V gene encodes CDR1 MNHNY and CDR2 SVGAGI (reference sequence). CDR3 length: 15 amino acids. The CDR3 nucleotides read TGTGCCAGCGGGGCAGGGGCGCTCAGCAATCAGCCCCAGCATTTT. Translating gives CASGAGALSNQPQHF.

This clonotype was seen more than once but under ten times. The rearrangement links TRBV4-3 to TRBJ2-1, with D possibly being TRBD1 (5 bases). CDR3 length: 16 residues. V was shortened by 1 base and J by 4 bases, with 14 bases between the two germline ends. Germline CDR1 LGHNA, CDR2 YSLEER. The CDR3 DNA reads TGCGCCAGCAGCCAAGGGACATCATCCAAATACAATGAGCAGTTCTTC. It specifies CASSQGTSSKYNEQFF.

This clonotype occurred many times. The chain uses TRBV28 and TRBJ2-1; 11 bases align to TRBD2. With V trimmed by 5 bases and J by 4 bases, 4 bases remained unmatched. CDR3 length equals 15 residues. Germline CDR1 reads MDHEN; CDR2 reads SYDVKM. The CDR3 sequence: CASSRTSGGYNEQFF. The CDR3 DNA reads TGTGCCAGCAGTCGAACTAGCGGGGGTTACAATGAGCAGTTCTTC.

The chain links TRBV10-3 to TRBJ1-4, with a possible D match to TRBD1 (5 bases). Germline V gene lookup returns CDR1 ENHRY and CDR2 SYGVKD. This CDR3 region has 13 residues. V dropped 6 bases and J dropped 5 bases, with 10 bases sitting between them. CDR3 sequence: CAIRQDPNEKLFF. The DNA of the CDR3 is TGTGCCATCAGACAGGATCCAAATGAAAAACTGTTTTTT.